The clone carrying this TCR beta chain was recorded at least ten times. Its matching antigen is unknown. The cDNA came from 5'RACE with 10-nucleotide random UMIs. TCRdb fed the 5' RACE reads into MiXCR, producing one record per CDR3 protein. The sample records tens of thousands of distinct CDR3 sequences, 9.5% to 15% being singletons. V trimming: 3 bases; J trimming: 0 bases; junction bases outside the gene matches: 10. There are 19 residues in the CDR3. CDR1 is WSHSY, CDR2 SAAADI, per germline. The data were taken from a study of neurological immune-mediated disorders. Study results and limitations: HTLV-1-associated myelopathy showed the most TCR clonal expansion; multiple sclerosis the least, below healthy controls. There were no CDR3 amino acid sequences shared by expanded clones across subjects, a result suggesting private repertoires in all groups.

PBMCs stored at -80 C, numbering 2 million, were the origin of the unsorted libraries. Sequencing was carried out using PBMCs. The TCR was taken from a woman aged 55-69 years with HTLV-1-associated myelopathy (HAM/TSP). V and J are TRBV10-2 and TRBJ1-6; 8 positions agree with TRBD1. For the CDR3, the DNA is TGCGCCAGCAGTGAATCCGCAGGGGGCCCGTTCTCCTATAATTCACCCCTCCACTTT. It is translated as CASSESAGGPFSYNSPLHF.